This is a list of T cell receptor beta chains from one sample in a study of control samples from healthy donors and cancer patients. Sequenced by immunoSEQ multiplex PCR; TCRdb stores in-frame clones only, minus some. The sample lists under 150,000 clones; more than 75% were seen once. The sequenced material came from blood. The source of these receptors is a man between 35 and 55 years old in good health. CDR3s include the opening cysteine and the closing phenylalanine or tryptophan. The D gene is left open where the match is weak. The size entry is marked missing in some rows and otherwise reads once, few, many or a size class.

TRBV30	TRBJ1-6	-	-	18	CAWTDPGRGSSYNSPLHF	TGTGCCTGGACCGACCCGGGGCGGGGGAGCTCCTATAATTCACCCCTCCACTTT
TRBV5-4	TRBJ1-1	-	-	12	CASKRAGNEAFF	TGTGCCAGCAAGAGGGCAGGGAATGAAGCTTTCTTT
TRBV6-1	TRBJ2-1	-	-	17	CASSDTANNRDYNEQFF	TGTGCCAGCAGTGACACCGCGAACAACAGGGACTACAATGAGCAGTTCTTC
TRBV6-1	TRBJ1-5	-	-	17	CASSEWPTVFGGQPQHF	TGTGCCAGCAGTGAATGGCCTACGGTTTTTGGGGGGCAGCCCCAGCATTTT
TRBV7-2	TRBJ1-4	-	-	16	CASSLEPGLGGEKLFF	TGTGCCAGCAGCTTAGAACCGGGTTTGGGAGGAGAAAAACTGTTTTTT
TRBV7-9	TRBJ2-3	TRBD1	once	15	CASNRGSSFTGVQYF	TGTGCCAGCAACAGGGGGAGCTCTTTCACGGGGGTGCAGTATTTT
TRBV2	TRBJ1-6	-	-	13	CASRGRYNSPLHF	TGTGCCAGCAGGGGACGGTATAATTCACCCCTCCACTTT
TRBV27	TRBJ2-3	-	few	14	CASNSLGSTDTQYF	TGTGCCAGCAACTCCCTGGGAAGCACAGATACGCAGTATTTT
TRBV27	TRBJ2-2	TRBD1	-	14	CASSGGAVTGELFF	TGTGCCTCCTCAGGGGGCGCAGTCACCGGGGAGCTGTTTTTT
TRBV28	TRBJ2-7	-	-	16	CASSTSERASSYEQYF	TGTGCCAGCAGTACCTCCGAAAGGGCGAGCTCCTACGAGCAGTACTTC
TRBV24-1	TRBJ1-1	-	-	14	CATRGRLGGTEAFF	TGTGCCACCCGGGGCAGGCTGGGAGGCACTGAAGCTTTCTTT
TRBV30	TRBJ1-2	-	-	13	CAWSVGGKGGYTF	TGTGCCTGGAGTGTAGGGGGGAAAGGTGGCTACACCTTC
TRBV25-1	TRBJ1-1	-	-	17	CASSESTSRGLNTEAFF	TGTGCCAGCAGTGAATCTACCTCCCGTGGGTTGAACACTGAAGCTTTCTTT
TRBV2	TRBJ2-5	TRBD2	-	15	CASTFSGGPQETQYF	TGTGCCAGCACATTTAGCGGGGGACCTCAAGAGACCCAGTACTTC
TRBV3-1/TRBV3-2	TRBJ1-1	-	once	13	CASSGGWNTEAFF	TGTGCCAGCAGCGGGGGCTGGAACACTGAAGCTTTCTTT
TRBV9	TRBJ2-5	-	-	15	CASSVGAASQETQYF	TGTGCCAGCAGCGTAGGGGCGGCTTCCCAAGAGACCCAGTACTTC
TRBV20-1	TRBJ2-5	-	once	11	CSATAGETQYF	TGCAGTGCCACCGCGGGGGAGACCCAGTACTTC
TRBV27	TRBJ1-1	TRBD1	-	17	CASSLFPGQGAHTEAFF	TGTGCCAGCAGTTTATTCCCCGGACAGGGGGCGCACACTGAAGCTTTCTTT
TRBV29-1	TRBJ1-1	-	-	15	CSVEDRWGVDTEAFF	TGCAGCGTTGAAGATCGGTGGGGGGTTGACACTGAAGCTTTCTTT
TRBV11-3	TRBJ1-6	TRBD1	-	14	CASRGQGGNSPLHF	TGTGCCAGCAGAGGACAGGGTGGGAATTCACCCCTCCACTTT
TRBV12-3/TRBV12-4	TRBJ2-1	-	-	13	CASSPNPGFPGVF	TGTGCCAGCAGTCCCAACCCAGGGTTCCCCGGTGTCTTC
TRBV6-6	TRBJ1-1	-	-	12	CASGGGGAEAFF	TGTGCCAGCGGAGGGGGAGGGGCTGAAGCTTTCTTT
TRBV6-1	TRBJ1-6	-	-	17	CASSGRIRSSYNSPLHF	TGTGCCAGCAGTGGCCGTATAAGGAGCTCCTATAATTCACCCCTCCACTTT
TRBV6-5	TRBJ1-6	TRBD1	-	15	CASSYGTGVNSPLHF	TGTGCCAGCAGTTACGGGACAGGGGTTAATTCACCCCTCCACTTT
TRBV4-3	TRBJ2-2	-	-	13	CASSQWVTGELFF	TGCGCCAGCAGCCAATGGGTCACCGGGGAGCTGTTTTTT
TRBV6-2/TRBV6-3	TRBJ2-3	TRBD2	-	13	CASSYSGADTQYF	TGTGCCAGCAGTTATAGCGGGGCGGATACGCAGTATTTT
TRBV19	TRBJ1-5	TRBD1	-	14	CASSMWDRNQPQHF	TGTGCCAGTAGTATGTGGGACAGGAATCAGCCCCAGCATTTT
TRBV15	TRBJ1-2	-	-	13	CATRRRPGYGYTF	TGTGCCACCAGGAGACGGCCGGGGTATGGCTACACCTTC
TRBV6-6	TRBJ1-5	-	-	15	CASSEDGTSNQPQHF	TGTGCCAGCAGTGAGGACGGAACTAGCAATCAGCCCCAGCATTTT
TRBV11-3	TRBJ1-1	-	-	15	CASIFESGKNTEAFF	TGTGCCAGCATTTTCGAGTCAGGGAAGAACACTGAAGCTTTCTTT
TRBV6-5	TRBJ1-2	-	-	15	CASSYSSGKGYGYTF	TGTGCCAGCAGTTACTCATCGGGGAAGGGCTATGGCTACACCTTC
TRBV18	TRBJ1-1	-	-	15	CASSPPGTSNTEAFF	TGTGCCAGCTCACCACCGGGGACAAGTAACACTGAAGCTTTCTTT
TRBV27	TRBJ1-1	TRBD1	-	13	CASRGQGSTEAFF	TGTGCCAGCAGGGGACAGGGAAGCACTGAAGCTTTCTTT
TRBV9	TRBJ2-1	TRBD2	-	16	CASSVQSGGATDEQFF	TGTGCCAGCAGCGTCCAAAGCGGGGGGGCGACGGATGAGCAGTTCTTC
TRBV6-1	TRBJ1-5	-	few	14	CASSEGGPGQPQHF	TGTGCCAGCAGTGAGGGAGGTCCGGGGCAGCCCCAGCATTTT
TRBV4-3	TRBJ2-4	-	-	17	CASSQSARNGAKNIQYF	TGCGCCAGCAGCCAATCAGCCCGAAATGGCGCCAAAAACATTCAGTACTTC
TRBV6-2/TRBV6-3	TRBJ1-2	TRBD1	-	16	CASSYSSGGTSRGYTF	TGTGCCAGCAGTTACTCCTCAGGGGGCACATCTCGGGGCTACACCTTC
TRBV2	TRBJ1-2	-	-	16	CASSDPDLGSDYGYTF	TGTGCCAGCAGTGATCCGGACCTGGGGTCTGACTATGGCTACACCTTC
TRBV10-1	TRBJ2-5	TRBD1	-	14	CASSRTGEEETQYF	TGCGCCAGCAGTAGGACAGGGGAGGAAGAGACCCAGTACTTC
TRBV5-6	TRBJ1-2	-	-	17	CASSLDPTAPLGYGYTF	TGTGCCAGCAGCTTGGACCCGACGGCCCCTCTAGGTTATGGCTACACCTTC